This TCR beta chain is drawn from a study of blood T cell repertoires in COVID-19 (dated by TCRdb to 2019 to 2021). Regarding the complete study: Collaborator samples came from the United States, Italy and Spain and covered acute and convalescent phases of COVID-19. The material from the prospective study consisted of cDNA or gDNA derived from T cells, B-cell-depleted T cells, or PBMCs. Deeply sampled blood TCRbeta repertoires from subjects exposed to, actively infected with, or recovered from COVID-19 were included in the dataset. The repertoires were made available in a free public database intended to serve as a resource for research on the immune response to SARS-CoV-2. The samples were drawn from two sources: the first 160 participants of the ongoing ImmuneRACE study, and about 1,300 subjects contributed by 6 global collaborators. A de-identified subject ID, COVID-19 status, age in years and sex were almost always included in the sample metadata. HLA class I and class II types, where available, came from metadata supplied by the sample provider rather than from assay-based typing.

In regard to this clone: What antigen it recognizes has not been identified. Base qualities are missing; no much larger clone stands one base away.

The collaborating institutions used their own protocols to collect whole blood in K2EDTA tubes. For TCRbeta analysis, collaborators shipped samples in one of three forms: frozen whole blood, isolated PBMCs, or DNA extracted from either of those sample types. CDR3 length: 13 amino acids, cysteine to phenylalanine. The DNA shown is the 39-base CDR3, in frame from base 1. CDR1 and CDR2 (ENHRY, SYGVKD) derive from the germline V gene. V loses 3 bases, J loses 7 bases, and the germline ends lie 9 bases apart. The research as a whole found: How much clinical and demographic metadata was included differed by source and by participant, and the metadata was provided uncurated.

The immunoSEQ Assay, a bias-controlled multiplex PCR, was used to amplify TCRbeta CDR3 regions from genomic DNA. The study's processing was this. The number of nucleated cells in each sample was estimated from the amplification of reference gene primers within the assay. Sequence reads were collapsed and filtered to measure the absolute abundance of every unique TCRbeta CDR3 rearrangement. Productive Simpson clonality was computed per sample as the square root of Simpson's diversity index over productive rearrangements. The immuneACCESS repertoire file appears here via TCRdb, limited to in-frame rearrangements. These files lack a portion of the clones; in checked studies, under half of the deficit traces to unresolved V genes, and the cause of the others is not known. V and J calls and clone size are given by that table; D and trimming were obtained from the DNA. Here the sample has under 300,000 clones; 70% to 90% occur a single time. The ten largest clones take up 5.5% to 9% of the sample.

The sample taken for sequencing was peripheral blood. The TCR comes from a woman in her 70s with active or convalescent COVID-19. In this chain, TRBV10-3 is recombined with TRBJ1-4; too little of a D gene remains to name it. The DNA sequence is TGTGCCATCAGTGACTGGCGGGTTGAAAAACTGTTTTTT. Its protein is CAISDWRVEKLFF.